This TCR beta chain was captured by sequencing in a study of blood T cells in healthy people across ages. Across the study: The capture of about one barcoded beta molecule per two T cells was achieved by template switching.

The total RNA that was extracted per sample amounted to at least 5 micrograms. As regards this clonotype: Its antigen is not known.

Study outcomes and limitations: The fall in TCR beta diversity per million T cells was roughly linear with age.

Combining a sample-barcoded 5' primer with a J-beta primer mix, a second PCR ran for roughly 6 to 12 cycles. Every cDNA molecule bore a tag from a template-switch adaptor containing 12 random nucleotides. MiXCR, run by TCRdb on the 5' RACE reads, gives a single entry per CDR3 protein. The repertoire includes 1.5 million to 2 million distinct CDR3 sequences, around 35% of them detected once, and over 9% sits in the top ten. J gave up 4 bases and V 0 bases, and 16 bases lay outside the gene matches. This CDR3 spans 18 amino acids. From germline, CDR1 is DFQATT and CDR2 SNEGSKA (reference sequence). The sample consisted of blood. This receptor was obtained from a woman aged 30 to 39 in good health. The chain is built from TRBV20-1 and TRBJ2-7; 9 nucleotides line up with TRBD1. The CDR3 loop is CSARDNRGRKKLIYEQYF. CDR3 nucleotide sequence: TGCAGTGCTAGAGATAACAGGGGGCGAAAGAAGCTCATTTACGAGCAGTACTTC.